These 22 T cell receptor beta chains share one sample of origin, sequenced in a study of breast tumors, draining lymph nodes, adjacent tissues. One entry per CDR3 protein results from TCRdb running MiXCR on the multiplex PCR reads. This sample has under 250,000 distinct CDR3 sequences, with 32% found just once. Samples came from axillary lymph nodes draining the breast cancer. What was sequenced was axillary lymph node tissue. All receptors come from a female donor with breast cancer. Some clones in this sample may be carry-over from other donors' samples.

This clonotype came up many times. The gene calls are TRBV5-1 and TRBJ2-1; 7 bases line up with TRBD2. The CDR3 totals 16 residues. V was clipped by 5 bases and J by 0 bases; unmatched bases: 8. CDR1 is SGHRS and CDR2 is YFSETQ in the germline V gene. The CDR3 region has the DNA TGCGCCAGCAGACCCACCGCTAGCGGCTCCTACAATGAGCAGTTCTTC. Its protein is CASRPTASGSYNEQFF. The full variable domain, its missing parts supplied by reference TRBV5-1 and TRBJ2-1, is KAGVTQTPRYLIKTRGQQVTLSCSPISGHRSVSWYQQTPGQGLQFLFEYFSETQRNKGNFPGRFSGRQFSNSRSEMNVSTLELGDSALYLCASRPTASGSYNEQFFGPGTRLTVL.

As concerns this clonotype: This sequence may be a read error, since a much larger clone differs from it by one base. The rearrangement links TRBV20-1 to TRBJ2-7; 9 nucleotides match TRBD1. This CDR3 region has 12 residues. Germline CDR1 DFQATT, CDR2 SNEGSKA (reference sequence). The CDR3, as DNA: TGCGGTGCTAAGGACAGGGGCCACGAGCAGTACTTC. It codes for CGAKDRGHEQYF.

This clonotype was seen ten or more times. This rearrangement joins TRBV4-1 to TRBJ2-3; TRBD2 agrees at 14 bases. The germline CDR1 and CDR2 sequences are MGHRA and YSYEKL. The CDR3 loop spans 15 amino acids. V shed 3 bases and J 14 bases; nucleotides not matched to a gene: 10. In DNA form, the CDR3 reads TGCGCCAGCAGCCAGGCCGGGACTAGCGGGAGAGGGTGGTATTTT. Translation: CASSQAGTSGRGWYF.

This clonotype was counted many times. The chain uses TRBV7-2 and TRBJ2-2, with TRBD2 matching 9 bases. The CDR3 has 17 residues. The germline V gene encodes CDR1 SGHTA and CDR2 FQGNSA. V shed 0 bases, J shed 6 bases, and the junction held 8 bases outside the gene matches. The CDR3 region has the DNA TGTGCCAGCAGCTTAGCGACCTTGAGCGGGAGGCCCGGGGAGCTGTTTTTT. Its protein is CASSLATLSGRPGELFF.

There are many counts of this clonotype. This chain connects TRBV5-8 to TRBJ2-3, with TRBD1 matching 9 bases. After removal of 2 bases from V and 2 bases from J, the junction contained 3 bases not matched to a gene. The CDR3 is 15 amino acids. The germline V gene has CDR1 SGHTS and CDR2 YDEGEE. This CDR3 reads CASSFRDRDTDTQYF. CDR3 bases: TGTGCCAGCAGCTTCCGGGACAGGGACACAGATACGCAGTATTTT.

In this sample, this clonotype turned up many times. The V and J genes are TRBV19 and TRBJ2-1, with 8 bases fitting TRBD2. Unmatched junction bases numbered 8, after V lost 8 bases and J lost 8 bases. CDR1 and CDR2 (germline): LNHDA, SQIVND (reference sequence). There are 13 residues in the CDR3. CDR3 DNA sequence: TGTGCCAGTGGTAGCGGGATAAGGGATGAGCAGTTCTTC. This encodes CASGSGIRDEQFF.

V gene TRBV3-1 combines with J gene TRBJ1-1; D call uncertain. V lost 1 base and J 10 bases, leaving 1 base between the germline ends. The CDR3 totals 9 residues. Germline V CDR1 and CDR2: LGHDT, YNNKEL (reference sequence). The CDR3 loop reads CASSQGAFF. For the CDR3, the DNA is TGTGCCAGCAGCCAAGGAGCTTTCTTT.

This clonotype was recorded at least ten times. The genes are TRBV20-1 and TRBJ1-5, with D hard to call. V lost 1 base, J lost 5 bases, and 12 bases lay in between. The CDR3 runs 14 residues. CDR1 is DFQATT, CDR2 SNEGSKA, per germline (reference sequence). CDR3 loop: CSARVPLGDQPQHF. The CDR3, as DNA: TGCAGTGCTAGAGTCCCGCTCGGAGATCAGCCCCAGCATTTT.

This clonotype was observed at least ten times. This chain joins TRBV29-1 and TRBJ2-1; no clear D gene. Looked up from germline, CDR1 is SQVTM and CDR2 is ANQGSEA. V was pared by 5 bases and J by 0 bases, with 14 bases between. The CDR3 sequence is 15 residues long. CDR3 sequence: CSVRPGFRSYNEQFF. The CDR3 DNA sequence: TGCAGCGTTAGGCCCGGGTTCCGCTCCTACAATGAGCAGTTCTTC.

This clonotype was detected many times. The gene calls are TRBV13 and TRBJ1-4, with unresolved D. The germline gives CDR1 PRHDT, CDR2 FYEKMQ (reference sequence). V was clipped by 7 bases and J by 8 bases, with 14 bases between them. The CDR3 totals 13 residues. CDR3 in DNA: TGTGCCAGCAACCGGGCAGCAGGAGAAAAACTGTTTTTT. Protein product: CASNRAAGEKLFF.

This chain links TRBV6-5 with TRBJ2-3; D ambiguous. Trimming removed 5 bases from V and 3 bases from J, with 9 bases in between. The CDR3 runs 13 residues. Germline V gene sequence: CDR1 MNHEY, CDR2 SVGAGI. For the CDR3, the DNA is TGTGCCAGCAGTCACCGCAGAACAGATACGCAGTATTTT. It encodes CASSHRRTDTQYF.

This sequence joins TRBV19 and TRBJ1-6; D unclear. This CDR3 is built from 14 residues. The V end lost 6 bases, the J end lost 7 bases, and 13 bases lay between the germline ends. Germline values: CDR1 LNHDA, CDR2 SQIVND (reference sequence). CDR3 DNA: TGTGCCAGTAGGATTGGACTTACAAATTCACCCCTCCACTTT. Encoded protein: CASRIGLTNSPLHF.

This clonotype was seen ten or more times. This sequence joins TRBV4-2 and TRBJ1-3; D unresolved. This CDR3 has 15 residues. The V gene's germline CDR1 is LGHNA and CDR2 YNFKEQ. V was clipped by 4 bases and J by 1 base, with 11 bases between them. CDR3 residues: CASSPGFGSGNTIYF. The DNA for the CDR3 is TGTGCCAGCAGCCCAGGCTTCGGGTCTGGAAACACCATATATTTT.

This clonotype showed up many times. The chain couples TRBV29-1 to TRBJ2-6, with 8 bases identical to TRBD2. With 1 base clipped from V and 3 bases from J, the junction kept 8 bases outside the gene matches. The germline V gene has CDR1 SQVTM and CDR2 ANQGSEA. The length of the CDR3 is 17 residues. CDR3 sequence: CSVEAAGGADGANVLTF. CDR3 DNA: TGCAGCGTTGAAGCCGCCGGGGGGGCGGATGGGGCCAACGTCCTGACTTTC. The full variable domain, with the rest looked up from reference TRBV29-1 and TRBJ2-6, is SAVISQKPSRDICQRGTSLTIQCQVDSQVTMMFWYRQQPGQSLTLIATANQGSEATYESGFVIDKFPISRPNLTFSTLTVSNMSPEDSSIYLCSVEAAGGADGANVLTFGAGSRLTVL.

The genes are TRBV7-2 and TRBJ1-2; D may be TRBD1 (6 bases). The V and J ends lost 4 bases and 4 bases respectively, with 19 bases between them. Per the germline V gene, CDR1 is SGHTA and CDR2 is FQGNSA. The CDR3 is made up of 16 amino acids. The CDR3 loop is CASSSQGTKGSYGYTF. CDR3 bases: TGTGCCAGCAGCTCACAGGGTACTAAAGGATCCTATGGCTACACCTTC.

This clonotype was found many times. V and J are TRBV9 and TRBJ1-6, with TRBD1 matching 8 bases. CDR1 SGDLS and CDR2 YYNGEE come from the germline V gene. Germline trimming cut 0 bases from V and 7 bases from J; bases unmatched to any gene: 6. This CDR3 has 16 amino acids. CDR3 sequence reads: CASSVDVGTGNSPLHF. The CDR3 bases are TGTGCCAGCAGCGTAGATGTAGGGACAGGAAATTCACCCCTCCACTTT.

This chain links TRBV2 with TRBJ1-2; no reliable D call. The CDR3 has 11 residues. Germline CDR1 SNHLY, CDR2 FYNNEI. V was clipped by 8 bases and J by 8 bases, with 12 bases between them. The CDR3 reads CASLLAGGYTF. The CDR3 DNA sequence: TGTGCCAGCCTCCTAGCGGGGGGCTACACCTTC.

The sample holds many counts of this clonotype. The chain has TRBV5-1 and TRBJ1-4; the D is unclear. CDR1 is SGHRS and CDR2 is YFSETQ in the germline V gene. V gave up 1 base and J gave up 7 bases, with 11 bases separating them. The CDR3 contains 14 residues. The DNA for the CDR3 is TGCGCCAGCAGCTTGAGGGAGAGCGGTGAAAAACTGTTTTTT. Translation: CASSLRESGEKLFF.

This clonotype has at least ten counts. The chain has TRBV19 and TRBJ2-7; TRBD1 agrees at 10 bases. V lost 7 bases and J lost 4; bases outside the gene matches: 4. The CDR3 runs to 13 residues. CDR1 and CDR2 from the germline V gene are LNHDA and SQIVND (reference sequence). The CDR3 DNA sequence: TGTGCCAGTATGGACAGGGGGGGGTACGAGCAGTACTTC. Encoded protein: CASMDRGGYEQYF. The full variable domain, completed using reference TRBV19 and TRBJ2-7, is DGGITQSPKYLFRKEGQNVTLSCEQNLNHDAMYWYRQDPGQGLRLIYYSQIVNDFQKGDIAEGYSVSREKKESFPLTVTSAQKNPTAFYLCASMDRGGYEQYFGPGTRLTVT.

Concerning this clonotype: A junction end diverges from the germline sequence, so it may reflect a read error. V usage is TRBV12-3 or TRBV12-4 and J usage is TRBJ2-7; a possible D gene is TRBD1 (6 bases). The CDR3 runs 14 residues. Here the CDR3 DNA reads TGCGCCAGCAGAAAACAGGGCAGCTCCTACGAGCAGTGTTTC. This sequence encodes CASRKQGSSYEQCF.

This rearrangement joins TRBV28 to TRBJ1-1; maybe TRBD1 (5 bases). V lost 6 bases and J 7 bases, leaving 9 bases between the germline ends. Germline-derived CDR1 and CDR2 are MDHEN and SYDVKM. The CDR3 runs 11 residues. CDR3 sequence: CASRDTGEAFF. The DNA for the CDR3 is TGTGCCAGCAGGGACACAGGTGAAGCTTTCTTT.

This clonotype came up many times. This rearrangement joins TRBV20-1 to TRBJ2-2; possibly TRBD2 for D (7 bases). This CDR3 comprises 20 residues. CDR1 DFQATT and CDR2 SNEGSKA come from the germline V gene (reference sequence). V was trimmed by 2 bases and J by 1 base, leaving 26 bases between them. Here the CDR3 DNA reads TGCAGTGCTAGAACTGGGGTAGGGGGGGGCACCACCAAGAACACCGGGGAGCTGTTTTTT. Translation gives CSARTGVGGGTTKNTGELFF.